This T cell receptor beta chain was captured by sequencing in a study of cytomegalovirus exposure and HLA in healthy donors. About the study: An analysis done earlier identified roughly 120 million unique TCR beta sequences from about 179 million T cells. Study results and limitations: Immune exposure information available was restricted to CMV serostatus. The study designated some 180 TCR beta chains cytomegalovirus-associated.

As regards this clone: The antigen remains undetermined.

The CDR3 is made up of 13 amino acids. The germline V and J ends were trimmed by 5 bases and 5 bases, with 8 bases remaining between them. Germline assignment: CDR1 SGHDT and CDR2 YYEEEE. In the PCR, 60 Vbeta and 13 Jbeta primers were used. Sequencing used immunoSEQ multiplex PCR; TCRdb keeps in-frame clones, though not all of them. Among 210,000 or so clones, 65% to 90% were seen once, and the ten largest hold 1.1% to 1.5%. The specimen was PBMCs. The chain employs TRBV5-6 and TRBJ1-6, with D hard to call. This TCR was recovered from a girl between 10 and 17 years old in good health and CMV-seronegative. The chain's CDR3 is CASSFSNNSPLHF. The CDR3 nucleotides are TGTGCCAGCAGTTTTTCAAATAATTCACCCCTCCACTTT.